These 9 T cell receptor beta chains were all obtained from the same sample, sequenced in a study of blood T cell repertoires in COVID-19. The method was immunoSEQ multiplex PCR; TCRdb's version includes in-frame clones alone and lacks a portion of them. The sample yields under 100,000 clones, roughly 80% seen once. The material sequenced was peripheral blood. The receptors stem from a man older than 75 with active or convalescent COVID-19.

This chain joins TRBV5-4 and TRBJ2-2; 14 bases fit TRBD2. CDR3 length: 19 residues. J gave up 4 bases and V 1 base, and 9 bases lay outside the gene matches. In germline, CDR1 is SGHNT, CDR2 YYREEE (reference sequence). The CDR3 sequence is CASSLRLAGGPGRTGELFF. For the CDR3, the DNA is TGTGCCAGCAGCTTGCGACTAGCGGGGGGGCCGGGACGCACCGGGGAGCTGTTTTTT.

The V and J genes are TRBV28 and TRBJ2-7, with a tentative D call TRBD1 (5 bases). Germline CDR1 is MDHEN and CDR2 is SYDVKM. The V gene lost 6 bases and the J gene lost 2 bases, with 14 bases spanning the gap. The length of the CDR3 is 14 residues. The CDR3 spells CASSFPGRAYEQYF. For the CDR3, the DNA is TGTGCCAGCAGCTTCCCAGGGCGAGCCTACGAGCAGTACTTC.

The chain joins TRBV6-5 to TRBJ2-7; TRBD2 matches 9 bases. J gave up 4 bases and V 7 bases, and 11 bases lay outside the gene matches. CDR3 length equals 15 residues. CDR1 MNHEY and CDR2 SVGAGI come from the germline V gene. Written as DNA, the CDR3 is TGTGCCAGCAATCGGGCGGGGGGGCCGGTTTACGAGCAGTACTTC. Translated: CASNRAGGPVYEQYF.

The count of this clone is one. The V call is TRBV10-3, the J call TRBJ1-2; possible D gene TRBD1, 5 bases. CDR3 length: 15 residues. Germline V lookup: CDR1 ENHRY, CDR2 SYGVKD. Trimming removed 4 bases from V and 8 bases from J, with 20 bases in between. The CDR3 DNA sequence: TGTGCCATCAGTGGAGGTGCCAGGGCCGTCGGGGGCTACACCTTC. Its translation is CAISGGARAVGGYTF.

V and J are TRBV7-9 and TRBJ2-7; 7 bases fit TRBD1. CDR3 length: 15 amino acids. J lost 12 bases, V lost 0 bases, and 14 bases had no gene match. Germline values: CDR1 SEHNR, CDR2 FQNEAQ (reference sequence). The CDR3 DNA is TGTGCCAGCAGCTTAGCCCCCGGGACAGCGCGTAAGGCGTACTTC. Amino acid sequence: CASSLAPGTARKAYF.

J is TRBJ1-1 and V is TRBV12-3 or TRBV12-4; D perhaps matches TRBD1 (5 bases). The CDR3 is 13 amino acids. V lost 10 bases and J 0 bases, leaving 12 bases between the germline ends. The CDR3 DNA is TGTGCCACAGAACAGGCTATGAACACTGAAGCTTTCTTT. Its protein is CATEQAMNTEAFF.

This chain joins TRBV4-1 and TRBJ1-1; D is ambiguous. The ends were cut back, 3 bases at V and 1 base at J, with 9 bases in the middle. Germline CDR1 is MGHRA and CDR2 is YSYEKL. The CDR3 sequence is 14 residues long. The DNA of the CDR3 is TGCGCCAGCAGCCACCTAAGAGGGAACACTGAAGCTTTCTTT. This sequence encodes CASSHLRGNTEAFF.

The chain's CDR3 is CASSRQAFNSPLHF. CDR3 nucleotide sequence: TGTGCCAGCAGCCGACAGGCATTTAATTCACCCCTCCACTTT. The rearrangement uses TRBV3-1 (or the pseudogene TRBV3-2) and TRBJ1-6; a weak D match, TRBD1 (6 bases). CDR3 size: 14 residues. V lost 4 bases to trimming and J lost 6 bases, with 10 bases between them. Germline loops: CDR1 LGHDT, CDR2 YNNKEL (reference sequence).

This sequence joins TRBV4-2 and TRBJ2-3; D remains unclear. V lost 1 base and J 3 bases, leaving 11 bases between the germline ends. In germline, CDR1 is LGHNA, CDR2 YNFKEQ. The CDR3 spans 15 residues. The CDR3 spells CASSQASVVTDTQYF. For the CDR3, the DNA is TGTGCCAGCAGCCAAGCATCGGTAGTAACAGATACGCAGTATTTT.